This T cell receptor beta chain came from a study of blood T cell repertoires in COVID-19. Study at large: The cDNA or gDNA used as material had been derived from T cells, B-cell-depleted T cells, or PBMCs.

The germline V and J ends were trimmed by 3 bases and 8 bases, with 9 bases remaining between them. The CDR3 is made up of 12 amino acids. This clone was counted a single time. Sequencing used immunoSEQ multiplex PCR; TCRdb keeps in-frame clones, though not all of them. Of around 240,000 clones listed, approximately 83% are singletons. The TCR sequence derives from a woman younger than 45 who had recovered from COVID-19. This chain joins TRBV12-3 or TRBV12-4 and TRBJ2-3, with D perhaps matching TRBD2 (5 bases). Sequences were obtained from peripheral blood. The CDR3 reads CASSFVGGTQYF. CDR3 sequence (DNA): TGTGCCAGCAGTTTTGTTGGAGGTACGCAGTATTTT.